This T cell receptor beta chain was identified during a study of T-cell memory formation after mild COVID-19. Study in general: Clustering of TCRs was largely donor specific.

Trimming shortened V by 0 bases and J by 3 bases, and 15 bases separated the two germline ends. Germline V CDR1 and CDR2: LNHNV, YYDKDF (reference sequence). The CDR3 runs to 17 residues. The sample holds many counts of this clonotype. 5'RACE primed from the constant segment yielded TCR alpha and TCR beta cDNA libraries bearing sample barcodes and UMIs. TCRdb independently ran MiXCR on the 5' RACE reads; one entry per CDR3 protein. This repertoire shows under 550,000 distinct CDR3 sequences, more than 15% found once; its top ten account for about 22%. This chain links TRBV15 with TRBJ1-5; no clear D gene. The receptor's source is a man aged 18-30 years who had mild COVID-19 (a few samples of this study predate the infection). Cell type and time point are not known. The sample taken for sequencing was PBMCs or a T cell subset sorted from them (not recorded which). CDR3 nucleotides: TGTGCCACCAGCAGAGATCAGTTAGGGAGCCCCAATCAGCCCCAGCATTTT. Its protein is CATSRDQLGSPNQPQHF.